This T cell receptor beta chain is drawn from a study of tumor-infiltrating lymphocytes in localized non-small cell lung cancer. TCRdb's copy holds only in-frame clones and misses some; the assay was immunoSEQ multiplex PCR. The table includes some 7,100 clones, approximately 60% detected once. The V end was cut by 7 bases, the J end by 0 bases, with 7 bases between. The germline V gene has CDR1 MNHEY and CDR2 SVGAGI. CDR3 size: 13 residues. Whole-study findings and limits: Tumor T-cell fraction from TCR sequencing was not associated with recurrence-free survival (p = 0.61).

As to this clone: Its target is unknown.

V usage is TRBV6-5 and J usage is TRBJ2-1, with unresolved D. This receptor was obtained from a human donor with non-small cell lung cancer. Sequenced material: lung tumor tissue. CDR3 DNA sequence: TGTGCCAGCATGGAGTACTCCTACAATGAGCAGTTCTTC. It specifies CASMEYSYNEQFF.